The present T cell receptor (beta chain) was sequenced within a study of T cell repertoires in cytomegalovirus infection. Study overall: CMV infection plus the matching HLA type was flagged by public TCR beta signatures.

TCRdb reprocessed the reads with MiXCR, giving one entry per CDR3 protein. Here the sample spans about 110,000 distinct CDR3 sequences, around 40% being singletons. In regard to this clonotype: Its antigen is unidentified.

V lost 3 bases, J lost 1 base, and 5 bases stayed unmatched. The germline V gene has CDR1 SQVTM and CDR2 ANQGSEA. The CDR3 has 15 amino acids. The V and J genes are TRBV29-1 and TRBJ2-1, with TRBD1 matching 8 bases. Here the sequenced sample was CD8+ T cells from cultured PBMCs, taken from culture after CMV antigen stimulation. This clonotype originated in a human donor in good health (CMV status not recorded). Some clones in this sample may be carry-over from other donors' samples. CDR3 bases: TGCAGCGTTGATAGGACAGGGAGGTCCTACAATGAGCAGTTCTTC. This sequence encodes CSVDRTGRSYNEQFF.